In this sample, the clone carrying this TCR beta chain turned up once. Donors in Cohort 3 counted as recovered after two negative PCRs, clearance, or symptom resolution. The data derive from a study of blood T cell repertoires in COVID-19. The wider study: T cells, B-cell-depleted T cells, or PBMCs provided the cDNA or gDNA that served as material.

The germline V gene has CDR1 LGHDT and CDR2 YNNKEL (reference sequence). The trim removed 0 bases at V and 6 bases at J, leaving 5 bases unmatched. The CDR3 sequence is 15 residues long. Study processing details: Estimates of nucleated cell counts were drawn from the amplification of reference gene primers. Method: immunoSEQ multiplex PCR; TCRdb's copy keeps in-frame clones and lacks some. The V and J calls and clone size were taken over from that table, and D and trimming were inferred from the DNA. The table lists just over 300,000 clones, approximately 90% of them singletons. The sequence derives from a woman between 35 and 50 years old who had recovered from COVID-19. The chain carries TRBV3-1 (or the pseudogene TRBV3-2) and TRBJ1-5; TRBD1 agrees at 7 bases. The sample comprised PBMCs or T cells enriched from blood (not recorded which). DNA of the CDR3: TGTGCCAGCAGCCAAGATGGAGGGGGCAGTCAGCCCCAGCATTTT. Translating gives CASSQDGGGSQPQHF.